This T cell receptor (beta chain) was sequenced for a study of T cell responses to AZD1222 COVID-19 vaccine. Study-level results: In the spike-specific TCR repertoire, nearly half reportedly target unmutated variant regions. Clonal diversity may have been underestimated, and the donors were mostly white British, with more females than males.

Profiled with immunoSEQ multiplex PCR; TCRdb holds only in-frame clones, not every one. The table records roughly 77,000 clones, roughly 86% of them present only once. Concerning this clone: Its antigen is as yet unknown.

Germline values: CDR1 SGHKS, CDR2 YYEKEE (reference sequence). V lost 4 bases to trimming and J lost 0 bases; unmatched junction nucleotides: 4. The CDR3 is 16 residues long. This sequence was found in an adult in good health. The chain joins TRBV5-5 to TRBJ1-1; the match to TRBD1 covers 12 bases. Specimen: peripheral blood, collected on day 0 of MenACWY control vaccination. The CDR3 DNA reads as TGTGCCAGCAGCGCGGGACAGGGGGCTATGAACACTGAAGCTTTCTTT. It is translated as CASSAGQGAMNTEAFF.